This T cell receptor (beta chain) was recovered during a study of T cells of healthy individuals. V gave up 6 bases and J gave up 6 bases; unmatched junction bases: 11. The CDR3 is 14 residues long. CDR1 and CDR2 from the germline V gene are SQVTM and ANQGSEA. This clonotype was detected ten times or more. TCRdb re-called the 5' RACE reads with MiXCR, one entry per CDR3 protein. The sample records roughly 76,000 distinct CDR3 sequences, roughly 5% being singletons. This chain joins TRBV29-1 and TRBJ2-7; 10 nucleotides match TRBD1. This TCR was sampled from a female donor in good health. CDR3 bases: TGCAGCGTGCTATCGGACAGGGGGTTTGGCGAGCAGTACTTC. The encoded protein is CSVLSDRGFGEQYF.